The clone carrying this T cell receptor beta chain was counted a few times. Its target is not known. This sample is drawn from a study of CD8 T cells in ankylosing spondylitis. Overall study results and limits: A CD8+ phenotype characterized the disease-linked clones, which were relatively rare in peripheral blood. One TCR beta motif, made up of eight or nine highly homologous variants, appeared characteristic of ankylosing spondylitis blood. From matched ankylosing spondylitis synovial fluid, disease-linked clones were reportedly recovered at significantly enriched levels.

With 7 bases removed from V and 4 bases from J, the gap between germline ends came to 11 bases. Germline V gene sequence: CDR1 MNHNY, CDR2 SVGAGI (reference sequence). The CDR3 contains 13 residues. Libraries of TCR beta came from quantitative 5'-RACE with molecular barcodes. MiXCR was run by TCRdb on the 5' RACE reads, yielding one entry per CDR3 protein. Among a few hundred thousand distinct CDR3 sequences, approximately 20% were seen once, and the ten largest hold roughly 16%. The chain recombines TRBV6-6 with TRBJ1-5; D possibly corresponds to TRBD1 (5 bases). The sample consisted of blood, either unsorted or a sorted T cell fraction (not recorded which). The source is a male donor with ankylosing spondylitis. The CDR3 nucleotides are TGTGCCAGCACCCAGGGTTTAAATCAGCCCCAGCATTTT. Translation: CASTQGLNQPQHF.